This T cell receptor (beta chain) was sequenced during a study of Graves' ophthalmopathy and Graves' hyperthyroidism. In the study overall: No treatment had been given when peripheral blood was collected at initial diagnosis. Study-level points and caveats: As the model predicted ophthalmopathy progression, it achieved a sensitivity of less than 71% and a specificity of 72.22%.

In this sample, this clonotype turned up many times. Its antigen is unidentified. As the template, RNA transcripts were used to amplify TCR beta CDR3 regions. First-round RT-PCR relied on HTBI primers, and a second-round multiplex PCR came next. TCRdb processed the multiplex PCR reads anew with MiXCR; each CDR3 protein has one entry. Found here are 450,000 or so distinct CDR3 sequences, approximately 15% of them singletons; the top ten hold 9.5% to 10%. Trimming left V 7 bases short and J 4 bases short, with 19 bases between. Germline V CDR1 and CDR2: MNHEY, SVGAGI. This CDR3 spans 15 amino acids. Moderate-to-severe activity, CAS ≥3, NOSPECS ≥4 and duration under 3 months were recorded for donors with ophthalmopathy.

This TCR was recovered from a woman younger than 45 with Graves' ophthalmopathy. The V and J genes are TRBV6-5 and TRBJ2-5; D might be TRBD1 (6 bases). Sequencing was carried out using blood. The CDR3 DNA follows: TGTGCCAGCAACCCCGGGACAAGGGATTCAGAGACCCAGTACTTC. Protein sequence: CASNPGTRDSETQYF.